Here is one T cell receptor beta chain with its context. What it recognizes is unknown. These data originate in a study of regulatory T cells in long-lasting Graves disease. Time point described: newly diagnosed GD, antithyroid drugs for less than 3 months. RNA isolated from PBMCs was used to make the TCR library. Study-wide findings and caveats: Persistent disease samples used TRBV28, TRBJ1-2 and TRBJ2-5 preferentially.

Germline V CDR1 and CDR2: MNHEY, SVGEGT. V was clipped by 10 bases and J by 2 bases, with 24 bases between them. The CDR3 length is 16 residues. CDR3 regions were amplified by Arm-PCR using iRepertoire HTBI primers to build TCR beta libraries. Each CDR3 protein gets one entry after TCRdb re-called the multiplex PCR reads with MiXCR. Of around 500,000 distinct CDR3 sequences listed, approximately 13% are singletons. The same sample was also studied in work on T cells in Graves' hyperthyroidism and ophthalmopathy.

This TCR was recovered from a man between 25 and 39 years old with Graves disease. The sample here was peripheral blood mononuclear cells (PBMCs), taken at new diagnosis, from a patient treated with antithyroid drugs. The chain links TRBV6-2 or TRBV6-3 to TRBJ2-7, with D perhaps TRBD1 or TRBD2 (7 bases each). The CDR3 nucleotides read TGTGCCACCCCTCAGGGGGGGGCTAGCGGACCCTACGAGCAGTACTTC. Its translation is CATPQGGASGPYEQYF.